The rows below give T cell receptor beta chains drawn from one sample of a study of metastatic and nonmetastatic thyroid tumors. TCRdb re-processed the PCR reads through MiXCR. The sample contains 30,000 to 35,000 clones, less than 20% of which appear only once. The source material was blood. Receptor source: a female donor with papillary thyroid cancer or a benign thyroid nodule (not recorded which). Some clones in this sample may be carry-over from other donors' samples. Each CDR3 is given with its conserved first and last residue. Each record gives: V gene, J gene, CDR3 protein.

TRBV5-1,TRBJ2-7,CASSLGGGRTEQYF
TRBV3-1,TRBJ2-1,CASSQDQASSYNEQFF
TRBV11-2,TRBJ2-7,CASSSGGEQYF
TRBV20-1,TRBJ1-2,CSASRVQGTNYGYTF
TRBV20-1,TRBJ2-7,CSARLGSYEQYF
TRBV5-1,TRBJ2-3,CASSLVGGGRADTQYF
TRBV6-1,TRBJ2-7,CASSSSGTGGYEQYF
TRBV5-1,TRBJ1-2,CASSPVDREVGGYTF
TRBV20-1,TRBJ2-5,CSVEDSFVETQYF
TRBV5-1,TRBJ2-2,CASSLTSFQGTGELFF
TRBV28,TRBJ1-2,CASNRDRANYGYTF
TRBV19,TRBJ2-3,CASRNRDTEGDTQYF
TRBV10-1,TRBJ2-5,CASSGEAGETQYF
TRBV12-3/TRBV12-4,TRBJ2-7,CASRELYEQYF
TRBV4-1,TRBJ1-2,CASSQDRYRGNYGYTF
TRBV10-2,TRBJ1-3,CASSTQGASGNTIYF
TRBV28,TRBJ1-2,CASTRRGQRNYGYTF
TRBV27,TRBJ1-4,CASSPTGGGEKLFF
TRBV20-1,TRBJ1-2,CSARDSTDRRVNYGYTF
TRBV20-1,TRBJ2-5,CSATTGLVGETQYF
TRBV6-1,TRBJ2-7,CASSPGTAYEQYF
TRBV11-2,TRBJ2-3,CASSHGVDTQYF
TRBV20-1,TRBJ2-2,CSARNLRRTGELFF
TRBV10-3,TRBJ2-5,CAIRGLGQGRETQYF
TRBV6-5,TRBJ2-5,CASSYSGQGLGETQYF
TRBV5-5,TRBJ1-1,CASSKGQDMNTEAFF
TRBV9,TRBJ1-1,CASSVAQSLTEAFF
TRBV5-1,TRBJ2-7,CASSLGEVAGRQYF
TRBV7-2,TRBJ2-3,CASSLAGTSNTDTQYF
TRBV7-3,TRBJ2-7,CASSRDVLGNYEQYF
TRBV5-4,TRBJ2-2,CASSYNRGNTGELFF
TRBV20-1,TRBJ2-3,CSASRPEGGTDTQYF
TRBV6-8,TRBJ2-5,CASSEDLGSKAVQETQYF
TRBV19,TRBJ1-6,CASRSADNNSPLHF
TRBV6-5,TRBJ2-7,CASSYWDRVHEQYF
TRBV2,TRBJ2-2,CASRTSGSFWDTGELFF
TRBV3-1,TRBJ1-1,CASSQVAGFGSEAFF
TRBV5-1,TRBJ2-1,CASSLGGDGREQFF
TRBV6-1,TRBJ2-7,CASSESTGTGNEQYF
TRBV6-1,TRBJ1-5,CASSPDRGNQPQHF
TRBV6-4,TRBJ2-3,CASSSTSGSTDTQYF
TRBV20-1,TRBJ1-2,CSATTGTGDGYTF
TRBV20-1,TRBJ1-3,CSARWGSGNTIYF
TRBV12-3/TRBV12-4,TRBJ1-2,CASSFIGSLVGYTF
TRBV27,TRBJ2-7,CASSHRGYEQYF
TRBV12-3/TRBV12-4,TRBJ2-1,CASSVEPLGQFF
TRBV6-6,TRBJ2-5,CASSYRDSRETQYF
TRBV5-1,TRBJ2-7,CASSLGGLNNQHEQYF
TRBV12-3/TRBV12-4,TRBJ1-6,CASSWDRESSPLHF
TRBV12-3/TRBV12-4,TRBJ1-2,CASSRTPPGQSNGYTF
TRBV13,TRBJ1-1,CASSLDTHTEAFF
TRBV19,TRBJ2-7,CASTPGRGSTYEQYF
TRBV12-3/TRBV12-4,TRBJ1-6,CASSLGQVESPLHF
TRBV3-1,TRBJ1-1,CASSSRTVMNTEAFF
TRBV20-1,TRBJ1-1,CSATGTGPEAFF
TRBV4-3,TRBJ2-3,CASSQVPGVDTQYF
TRBV28,TRBJ2-2,CASSESGSGAGELFF